These 17 T cell receptor beta chains originate from one sample sequenced in a study of identical twins. MiXCR was run by TCRdb on the 5' RACE reads, yielding one entry per CDR3 protein. The data hold roughly 540,000 distinct CDR3 sequences, with 20% to 25% observed a single time. These data also featured in a second study, about T cells expressing NK-cell markers.

Sequenced input: CD4+ T cells sorted from blood. All receptors derive from a woman younger than 30 in good health.

Only a few counts were recorded for this clonotype. This chain connects TRBV5-1 to TRBJ2-1, with 14 bases matching TRBD2. V lost 4 bases to trimming and J lost 1 base; unmatched junction nucleotides: 4. Germline V lookup: CDR1 SGHRS, CDR2 YFSETQ. The CDR3 runs to 17 residues. This CDR3 reads CASSARTSGRSYNEQFF. CDR3 coding DNA: TGCGCCAGCAGCGCCCGGACTAGCGGGAGGTCCTACAATGAGCAGTTCTTC.

The V and J genes are TRBV18 and TRBJ1-1, with D tentatively TRBD1 (5 bases). The length of the CDR3 is 13 residues. The germline gives CDR1 KGHSH, CDR2 LQKENI. Trimming took 2 bases from V and 5 from J, leaving 9 bases between them. The CDR3, as DNA: TGTGCCAGCTCACCAGTGGGGCGGACTGAAGCTTTCTTT. Its protein product is CASSPVGRTEAFF.

The chain recombines TRBV12-3 or TRBV12-4 with TRBJ2-2; a weak D match, TRBD1 (5 bases). The V end lost 5 bases, the J end lost 6 bases, and 7 bases lay between the germline ends. The CDR3 length is 12 residues. CDR3: CASSMGPGELFF. In nucleotides, the CDR3 is TGTGCCAGCAGTATGGGGCCCGGGGAGCTGTTTTTT.

The genes are TRBV6-1 and TRBJ2-2; 7 positions match TRBD1. J was trimmed by 5 bases and V by 4 bases; bases with no gene match: 7. This CDR3 spans 15 amino acids. CDR1 and CDR2 (germline): MNHNS, SASEGT. The CDR3: CASSVGTVGTGELFF. The CDR3, as DNA: TGTGCCAGCAGTGTCGGGACAGTCGGGACCGGGGAGCTGTTTTTT.

This clonotype was observed at least ten times. The chain combines TRBV5-1 with TRBJ2-4; D remains ambiguous. Germline CDR1 SGHRS, CDR2 YFSETQ. Between the trimmed V and J ends, which lost 1 base and 0 bases, there was a span of 5 bases. The CDR3 runs to 14 residues. The CDR3 region is CASSLTVAKNIQYF. Written as DNA, the CDR3 is TGCGCCAGCAGCTTGACAGTAGCCAAAAACATTCAGTACTTC.

V is TRBV9 and J is TRBJ2-2; D not certain. Per the germline V gene, CDR1 is SGDLS and CDR2 is YYNGEE. V lost 1 base, J lost 0 bases, and 4 bases lay in between. This CDR3 contains 14 residues. CDR3 residues: CASSVNANTGELFF. The CDR3 DNA reads TGTGCCAGCAGCGTAAACGCGAACACCGGGGAGCTGTTTTTT.

This clonotype was counted between two and nine times. This chain links TRBV12-3 or TRBV12-4 with TRBJ2-5; no reliable D call. Trimming left V 7 bases short and J 1 base short, with 10 bases between. The CDR3 runs 13 residues. CDR3 DNA: TGTGCCAGCAAGTACCCCGGCCAAGAGACCCAGTACTTC. Translating gives CASKYPGQETQYF.

This clonotype was seen only a few times. The rearrangement links TRBV4-3 to TRBJ1-4; D remains ambiguous. The CDR3 has 15 amino acids. Trimming removed 1 base at V and 3 bases at J, with 9 bases between. Germline-derived CDR1 and CDR2 are LGHNA and YSLEER. The CDR3 region is CASSQARGANEKLFF. For the CDR3, the DNA is TGCGCCAGCAGCCAAGCAAGAGGAGCTAATGAAAAACTGTTTTTT.

The table lists this clonotype with a count of one. The rearrangement uses TRBV7-7 and TRBJ2-1; possible D gene TRBD2, 6 bases. V was shortened by 4 bases and J by 7 bases, with 17 bases between the two germline ends. Germline assignment: CDR1 SSHAT and CDR2 FNYEAQ (reference sequence). This CDR3 comprises 15 residues. The CDR3 region has the DNA TGTGCCAGCAGCTCCGGGACTCAAGAGTGGAATGAGCAGTTCTTC. It yields the protein CASSSGTQEWNEQFF.

The V and J genes are TRBV20-1 and TRBJ2-1, with 9 bases aligning to TRBD2. Trimming took 0 bases from V and 12 from J; bases not matched to a gene: 12. The CDR3 has 15 residues. Per the germline V gene, CDR1 is DFQATT and CDR2 is SNEGSKA (reference sequence). This CDR3 is CSARDSGGYNDGQFF. Written as DNA, the CDR3 is TGCAGTGCTAGAGATAGCGGGGGTTACAATGATGGGCAGTTCTTC.

This clonotype has a handful of counts. The chain uses TRBV25-1 and TRBJ1-1, with unresolved D. In germline, CDR1 is MGHDK, CDR2 SYGVNS. This CDR3 has 15 amino acids. V was cut by 6 bases and J by 0 bases, with 14 bases left in between. CDR3 sequence: CASSPSTELNTEAFF. DNA of the CDR3: TGTGCCAGCAGCCCCTCGACGGAGTTGAACACTGAAGCTTTCTTT.

The gene calls are TRBV3-1 and TRBJ2-7; 9 bases fit TRBD2. Germline V CDR1 and CDR2: LGHDT, YNNKEL (reference sequence). This CDR3 has 15 residues. V was clipped by 2 bases and J by 6 bases; unmatched bases: 8. The CDR3 spells CASSQPGGRASEQYF. CDR3 coding DNA: TGTGCCAGCAGCCAACCTGGCGGGAGGGCGTCCGAGCAGTACTTC.

Only a few counts were recorded for this clonotype. The V call is TRBV5-6, the J call TRBJ2-5; D gene ambiguous. The CDR3 is 16 residues long. Germline CDR1 reads SGHDT; CDR2 reads YYEEEE. The V end lost 3 bases, the J end lost 1 base, and 16 bases lay between the germline ends. The CDR3 bases are TGTGCCAGCAGCTCGATAACTTTGGGGTCCCAAGAGACCCAGTACTTC. Encoded protein: CASSSITLGSQETQYF.

This clonotype has only a few counts. The CDR3, as DNA: TGCAGTGCTAGAGCGGGGATCGGGGAGCTGTTTTTT. Amino acids: CSARAGIGELFF. This chain joins TRBV20-1 and TRBJ2-2; perhaps TRBD2 as D (5 bases). The germline CDR1 and CDR2 sequences are DFQATT and SNEGSKA (reference sequence). The V end was cut by 1 base, the J end by 7 bases, with 7 bases between. The CDR3 spans 12 residues.

This clonotype turned up a few times. The chain has TRBV20-1 and TRBJ2-1, with 11 bases that match TRBD2. V was pared by 1 base and J by 6 bases, with 5 bases of the junction left unmatched. The germline V gene has CDR1 DFQATT and CDR2 SNEGSKA (reference sequence). This CDR3 comprises 15 residues. CDR3 sequence: CSARVATSGVNEQFF. In DNA, the CDR3 is TGCAGTGCTAGAGTGGCGACTAGCGGGGTCAATGAGCAGTTCTTC.

The genes are TRBV27 and TRBJ2-3, with D maybe TRBD2 (6 bases). The length of the CDR3 is 16 residues. V was trimmed by 2 bases and J by 4 bases, leaving 16 bases between them. CDR1 is MNHEY, CDR2 SMNVEV, per germline (reference sequence). The CDR3 here is CASSLEGWRGPDTQYF. DNA for the CDR3: TGTGCCAGCAGTTTAGAAGGCTGGAGGGGCCCAGATACGCAGTATTTT.

This clonotype came up a few times. The rearrangement links TRBV27 to TRBJ1-2; D is ambiguous. This CDR3 is 14 amino acids long. Germline CDR1 is MNHEY and CDR2 is SMNVEV (reference sequence). V gave up 5 bases and J gave up 0 bases, with 10 bases separating them. The CDR3 here is CASSPGWANYGYTF. The CDR3, as DNA: TGTGCCAGCAGTCCCGGGTGGGCTAACTATGGCTACACCTTC.